Given below is one TCR beta chain in context. Its target is unknown. Primers included in the PCR were 60 Vbeta and 13 Jbeta primers. Measured with immunoSEQ multiplex PCR; TCRdb has only the in-frame clones, and not every one. Of some 110,000 clones in the sample, more than 70% were seen once. The data derive from a study of cytomegalovirus exposure and HLA in healthy donors. General study points: Most TCR sequences were uncommon, yet certain public TCRs appeared in many donors. Three of the chains that were CMV-associated were confirmed in vitro to be specific for CMV antigens. TCR beta chains numbering 164 were designated cytomegalovirus-associated.

This clonotype was obtained from a man younger than 45 in good health and CMV-seronegative. Material for sequencing was PBMCs.

The DNA of the CDR3 is TGTGCCAGCAGTCAGGGACAGGGAAGGAATCAGCCCCAGCATTTT. This translates into CASSQGQGRNQPQHF. V and J are TRBV28 and TRBJ1-5, with 9 bases lining up with TRBD1. The CDR3 runs 15 residues. Germline V gene sequence: CDR1 MDHEN, CDR2 SYDVKM. J gave up 4 bases and V 5 bases, and 6 bases lay outside the gene matches.